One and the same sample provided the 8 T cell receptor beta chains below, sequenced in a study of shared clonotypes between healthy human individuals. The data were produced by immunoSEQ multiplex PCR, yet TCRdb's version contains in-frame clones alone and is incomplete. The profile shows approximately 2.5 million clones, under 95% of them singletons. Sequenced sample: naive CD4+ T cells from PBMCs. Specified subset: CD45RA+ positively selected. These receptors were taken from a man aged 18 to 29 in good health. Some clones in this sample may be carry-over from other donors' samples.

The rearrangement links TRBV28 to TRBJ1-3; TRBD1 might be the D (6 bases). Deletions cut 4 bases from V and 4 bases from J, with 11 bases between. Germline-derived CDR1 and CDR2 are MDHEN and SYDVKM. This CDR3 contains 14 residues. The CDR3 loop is CASSSRQAGNTIYF. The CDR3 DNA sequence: TGTGCCAGCAGTTCCAGACAGGCCGGAAACACCATATATTTT. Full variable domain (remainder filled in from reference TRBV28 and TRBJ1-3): DVKVTQSSRYLVKRTGEKVFLECVQDMDHENMFWYRQDPGLGLRLIYFSYDVKMKEKGDIPEGYSVSREKKERFSLILESASTNQTSMYLCASSSRQAGNTIYFGEGSWLTVV.

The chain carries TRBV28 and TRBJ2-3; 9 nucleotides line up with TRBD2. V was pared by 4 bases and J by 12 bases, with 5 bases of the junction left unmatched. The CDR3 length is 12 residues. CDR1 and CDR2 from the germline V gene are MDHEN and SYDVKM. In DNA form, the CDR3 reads TGTGCCAGCAGTTCCCAGCGGGAGGACCAGTATTTT. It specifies CASSSQREDQYF.

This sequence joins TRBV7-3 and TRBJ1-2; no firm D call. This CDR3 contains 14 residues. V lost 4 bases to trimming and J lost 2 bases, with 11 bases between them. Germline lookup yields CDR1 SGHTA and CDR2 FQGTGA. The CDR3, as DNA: TGTGCCAGCAGCTCCGGAGTTGGAAACTATGGCTACACCTTC. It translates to CASSSGVGNYGYTF.

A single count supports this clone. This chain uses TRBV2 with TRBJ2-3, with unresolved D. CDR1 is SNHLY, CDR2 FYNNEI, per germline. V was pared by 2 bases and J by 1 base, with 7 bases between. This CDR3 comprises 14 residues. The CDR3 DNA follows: TGTGCCAGCAGTGAAATTTCAGGCACAGATACGCAGTATTTT. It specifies CASSEISGTDTQYF.

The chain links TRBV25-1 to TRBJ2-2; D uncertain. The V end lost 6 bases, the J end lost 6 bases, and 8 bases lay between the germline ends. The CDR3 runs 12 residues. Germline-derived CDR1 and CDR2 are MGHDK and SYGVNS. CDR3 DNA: TGTGCCAGCAGGGGTAACGCCGGGGAGCTGTTTTTT. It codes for CASRGNAGELFF.

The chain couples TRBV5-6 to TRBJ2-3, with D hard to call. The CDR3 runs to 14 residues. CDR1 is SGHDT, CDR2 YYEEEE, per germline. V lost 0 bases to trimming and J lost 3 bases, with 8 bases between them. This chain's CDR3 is CASSLEQYTDTQYF. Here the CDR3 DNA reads TGTGCCAGCAGCTTGGAGCAGTATACAGATACGCAGTATTTT.

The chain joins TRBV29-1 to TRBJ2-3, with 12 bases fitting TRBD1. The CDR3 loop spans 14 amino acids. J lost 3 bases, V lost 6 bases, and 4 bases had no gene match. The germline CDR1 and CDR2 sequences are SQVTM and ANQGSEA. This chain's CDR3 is CSVAGQGATDTQYF. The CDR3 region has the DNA TGCAGCGTCGCGGGACAGGGGGCTACAGATACGCAGTATTTT.

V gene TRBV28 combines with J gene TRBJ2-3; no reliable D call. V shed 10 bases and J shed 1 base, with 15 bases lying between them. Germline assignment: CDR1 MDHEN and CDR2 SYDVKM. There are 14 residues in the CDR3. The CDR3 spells CATTPGRRTDTQYF. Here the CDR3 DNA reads TGTGCCACCACCCCTGGCAGGCGCACAGATACGCAGTATTTT.